The T cell receptor beta chain described here comes from a study of blood T cell repertoires in COVID-19. Overall study context: Donors in the United States, Italy and Spain gave samples during acute or convalescent COVID-19. The cDNA or gDNA used as material had been derived from T cells, B-cell-depleted T cells, or PBMCs.

Individuals drawn from approximately 26 US areas were roughly 18 to 89 years old. Cohorts were determined from participant-reported clinical history. CDR1 and CDR2 from the germline V gene are MRHNA and SNTAGT. This CDR3 spans 15 amino acids. V lost 5 bases, J lost 0 bases, and 3 bases stayed unmatched. Libraries were prepared by immunoSEQ multiplex PCR; TCRdb keeps only in-frame clonotypes and omits some of them. The data contain fewer than 300,000 clones, 65% to 90% of them seen just once; the ten biggest clones take up roughly 15%. Sequencing was done on a sample of PBMCs or T cells enriched from blood (not recorded which). The chain recombines TRBV6-4 with TRBJ2-3, with 9 bases that match TRBD2. This clonotype was obtained from a man aged 18 to 29 who had recovered from COVID-19. The CDR3 is CASSQTSGSTDTQYF. Written as DNA, the CDR3 is TGTGCCAGCAGTCAGACTAGCGGCAGCACAGATACGCAGTATTTT.